This T cell receptor (beta chain) was identified during a study of monozygotic twins with inflammatory bowel disease. Study-wide findings and caveats: IBD patients had lower TCRbeta diversity (inverse Simpson) than healthy co-twins. The authors could not tell different T cell subtypes apart.

Concerning this clonotype itself: Its antigen is not known.

TCRdb re-called the 5' RACE reads and shows each CDR3 protein once, DNA omitted. This sample's clone table lists 85,000 to 110,000 distinct CDR3 sequences. The CDR3 covers 16 residues. The germline CDR1 and CDR2 sequences are SGHAT and FQNNGV. The sequencing sample was made of blood. This clonotype was sampled from a human donor with ulcerative colitis or Crohn's disease, or a healthy co-twin of an affected twin (not recorded which). The chain recombines TRBV11-2 with TRBJ2-2; TCRdb reports TRBD2, a call that lacks DNA to check it against. CDR3 protein: CASGPFGAGNTGELFF.